This T cell receptor (beta chain) comes out of a study of blood T cells in healthy people across ages. Regarding the study as a whole: TCR beta diversity was tightly associated with the proportion of naive T cells. In older individuals, TCR beta diversity per million T cells was lower, falling roughly linearly with age.

Primed by a sample-barcoded 5' primer and a J-beta primer mix, a second PCR proceeded for about 7 to 12 cycles. Using its own MiXCR run on the 5' RACE reads, TCRdb lists one record per CDR3 protein. The data hold 650,000 or so distinct CDR3 sequences, with 40% to 65% observed a single time. Concerning this clonotype itself: Its antigen is currently unknown.

The germline V gene has CDR1 MDHEN and CDR2 SYDVKM. V lost 5 bases and J lost 0; bases outside the gene matches: 6. The CDR3 is 17 residues long. V is TRBV28 and J is TRBJ1-5; 11 nucleotides align to TRBD1. Input material: blood. This TCR was recovered from an elderly woman in good health. CDR3 loop: CASSLWTGGYSNQPQHF. The CDR3 DNA follows: TGTGCCAGCAGTCTGTGGACAGGGGGCTATAGCAATCAGCCCCAGCATTTT.